The clone carrying this T cell receptor (beta chain) appeared a few times. Its antigen remains unknown. Germline V lookup: CDR1 KGHSH, CDR2 LQKENI. V was pared by 1 base and J by 2 bases, with 12 bases between. The CDR3 has 16 amino acids. Regarding time point: patch test 1, 2 weeks after DPC sensitization. Treatment: therapeutic diphenylcyclopropenone sensitization with weekly scalp DPC. This sample was included in a study of human T cells and chemical hapten exposure. Study-level background: The scalp of each patient received a weekly diphenylcyclopropenone dose for the full roughly 26-week study.

The study's findings and limits: Donor immune responses may differ from healthy people's, since all donors had alopecia. DPC sensitization did not alter TCRs above 1 in 1000 frequency.

Individual cDNA molecules each carried unique molecular identifiers attached by the library. TCRdb reprocessed the RACE reads with MiXCR, giving one entry per CDR3 protein. The table lists more than 150,000 distinct CDR3 sequences, roughly 15% of them singletons. The clonotype originates from a woman under 40 with alopecia areata. Some clones in this sample may be carry-over from other donors' samples. Sequences were derived from whole blood, sampled in connection with sensitization to the hapten diphenylcyclopropenone (DPC). V gene TRBV18 combines with J gene TRBJ1-5; D gene unclear. The CDR3, as DNA: TGTGCCAGCTCACCACGGGCAGCCTCGGGCAATCAGCCCCAGCATTTT. The encoded protein is CASSPRAASGNQPQHF.